This record covers a single T cell receptor (beta chain). This sample was included in a study of blood T cells in healthy people across ages. With a J-beta primer mix and a sample-barcoded 5' primer, a second PCR ran 7 to 11 cycles. One entry per CDR3 protein results from TCRdb running MiXCR on the 5' RACE reads. There are over 600,000 distinct CDR3 sequences in the sample; 40% to 50% occur only once, and about 32% lies in the top ten. The CDR3 runs to 13 residues. Germline CDR1 and CDR2: SGDLS and YYNGEE. V gave up 2 bases and J gave up 6 bases, with 11 bases separating them. The chain combines TRBV9 with TRBJ1-2; unclear D gene. Sequenced input: blood. The sequence was collected from a man older than 75 in good health. CDR3 sequence: CASSVGLNHGYTF. CDR3 sequence (DNA): TGTGCCAGCAGCGTTGGTCTAAACCATGGCTACACCTTC.